This T cell receptor (beta chain) stems from a study of T-cell memory formation after mild COVID-19 (dated by TCRdb to the early 2020s). Concerning the study at large: Most TCR sequence clusters were specific to one of the two donors. T-cell clones expanding and contracting after mild COVID-19 in a couple of donors were tracked by longitudinal TCRalpha and TCRbeta repertoire sequencing. Two young, previously healthy adult volunteers made up the cohort, one male and one female.

A word on this clonotype: No antigen is known for it. Per-nucleotide qualities are absent, and no much larger clonotype sits a single base away.

Looking up the germline V gene (reference sequence) yields CDR1 SEHNR and CDR2 FQNEAQ. The CDR3 covers 15 residues, taking in both the cysteine and the phenylalanine. The kept DNA is CDR3 alone, 45 bases in frame from the first base. V is cut back by 4 bases and J by 10 bases, with 12 bases in the junction unmatched. The instrument was an Illumina NovaSeq 6000. TCRalpha and TCRbeta cDNA libraries were built by 5'RACE with constant-segment primers, adding sample barcodes and unique molecular identifiers. RNA was extracted from every sample with Trizol reagent. The libraries were amplified in two PCR steps, and the second step added a second sample barcode and Illumina TruSeq adapters. The libraries were sequenced on an Illumina NovaSeq using 2 x 150 bp paired-end reads. In the paper's pipeline: Demultiplexing of reads and collapsing into UMI-guided consensus sequences were performed with migec v1.2.7. Using mixcr v2.1.11, UMI consensuses were aligned to TRA and TRB V and J templates and then assembled into clonotypes. Clonotypes were classified as expanded or contracted when called significant by both edgeR and NoisET, with noise models trained on biological replicates. edgeR calls used a false discovery rate-adjusted p below 0.01 and a log2 fold-change threshold of 1. PCA with hierarchical clustering of max-normalized trajectories of the 1000 most abundant clonotypes was used as exploratory dynamics analysis. The CD4 or CD8 phenotype of responding clones was assigned using the separately sequenced CD4+ and CD8+ repertoires. TCRdb passed the public sequencing reads through fastp at Q25 and MiXCR, retaining productive beta sequences. Entries are consolidated by CDR3 protein sequence, retaining the most common genes and DNA. V and J calls and clone size were set by TCRdb, not the authors. The sample table shows some 120,000 distinct CDR3 sequences, and 16% are seen once. The ten largest clonotypes hold approximately 15% of the sample.

General study outcomes and caveats: Contracting CD4+ clones were found mainly in CM and EM memory subsets, while CD8+ clones were enriched in EMRA. Clones that contracted from day 15 to 85 showed balanced CD4/CD8 phenotypes, whereas a second wave of clones that expanded from day 15 to 37 leaned towards CD4+. Some responding clones were detected in pre-infection memory, which suggested that pre-existing cross-reactive memory T cells had joined the SARS-CoV-2 response. The study included only a couple of mild cases, and larger cohorts that include severe cases with pre-infection samples were judged to be necessary. SARS-CoV-2 specificity was not confirmed for the second-wave clones peaking on day 37.

PBMCs were isolated by Ficoll-Paque density gradient centrifugation. The source is an adult woman who had mild COVID-19 (a few samples of this study predate the infection). The sample titles of this study are shuffled in the database, so cell type and time point are left out; the donor was told from shared clones. The source material was PBMCs or a T cell subset sorted from them (not recorded which). The rearrangement combines TRBV7-9 with TRBJ2-1; TRBD2 lines up with 8 middle nucleotides. The nucleotide sequence is TGTGCCAGCAGCTACGGGGGAGCGGGAGCAGAGGAGCAGTTCTTC. It codes for CASSYGGAGAEEQFF. Here the CDR3 is joined to the reference TRBV7-9 and TRBJ2-1 genes, and the full variable domain is: DTGVSQNPRHKITKRGQNVTFRCDPISEHNRLYWYRQTLGQGPEFLTYFQNEAQLEKSRLLSDRFSAERPKGSFSTLEIQRTEQGDSAMYLCASSYGGAGAEEQFFGPGTRLTVL.